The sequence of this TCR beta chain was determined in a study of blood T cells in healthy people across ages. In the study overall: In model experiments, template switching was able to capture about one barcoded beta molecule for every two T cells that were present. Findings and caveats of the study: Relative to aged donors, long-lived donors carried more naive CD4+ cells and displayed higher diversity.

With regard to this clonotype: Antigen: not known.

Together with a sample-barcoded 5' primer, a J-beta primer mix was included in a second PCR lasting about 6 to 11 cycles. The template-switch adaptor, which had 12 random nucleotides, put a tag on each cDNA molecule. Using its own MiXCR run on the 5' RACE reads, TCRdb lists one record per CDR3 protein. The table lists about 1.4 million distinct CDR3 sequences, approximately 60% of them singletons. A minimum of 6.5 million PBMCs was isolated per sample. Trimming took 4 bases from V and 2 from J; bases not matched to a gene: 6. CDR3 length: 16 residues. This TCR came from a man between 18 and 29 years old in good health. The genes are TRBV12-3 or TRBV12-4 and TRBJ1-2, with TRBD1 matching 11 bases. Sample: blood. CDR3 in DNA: TGTGCCAGCAGTTGGGGGGACAGGGGGTTGAACTATGGCTACACCTTC. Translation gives CASSWGDRGLNYGYTF.